This T cell receptor (beta chain) was captured by sequencing in a study of shared clonotypes between healthy human individuals. Study-wide results and caveats: The study found approximately 5% of naive CD4 clonotypes shared across a few donors. Clonotype sharing among donors likely depends on sequencing depth.

Germline CDR1 and CDR2: MNHEY and SVGAGI. This CDR3 comprises 11 residues. Trimming removed 0 bases at V and 5 bases at J, with 2 bases between. Only a few counts were recorded for this clone. The antigen is not known. Other nucleotide sequences from this sample produce the same CDR3. Profiled with immunoSEQ multiplex PCR; TCRdb holds only in-frame clones, not every one. The sample holds roughly 2,500,000 clones, 93% seen once. The clonotype originates from a young man in good health. Some clones in this sample may be carry-over from other donors' samples. The sequenced sample was naive CD4+ T cells from PBMCs. Subset here: CD45RA+ positively selected. This chain connects TRBV6-5 to TRBJ2-7, with unresolved D. The CDR3 DNA sequence: TGTGCCAGCAGTTACTCGGACGAGCAGTACTTC. Translated: CASSYSDEQYF.